This T cell receptor beta chain is drawn from a study of blood T cell repertoires in COVID-19. CDR1 and CDR2 from the germline V gene are LNHDA and SQIVND (reference sequence). The V and J ends lost 6 bases and 4 bases, in that order; junction bases with no gene match: 9. The CDR3 runs to 16 residues. Libraries were prepared by immunoSEQ multiplex PCR; TCRdb keeps only in-frame clonotypes and omits some of them. Among approximately 220,000 clones listed, 83% were seen once. The receptor was derived from a woman aged 50 to 60 with acute or convalescent COVID-19. Material for sequencing was peripheral blood. The chain uses TRBV19 and TRBJ2-1, with 10 nucleotides matching TRBD2. The CDR3 is CASSALLAGRYNEQFF. The CDR3 DNA is TGTGCCAGTAGCGCTCTACTAGCGGGGCGTTACAATGAGCAGTTCTTC.